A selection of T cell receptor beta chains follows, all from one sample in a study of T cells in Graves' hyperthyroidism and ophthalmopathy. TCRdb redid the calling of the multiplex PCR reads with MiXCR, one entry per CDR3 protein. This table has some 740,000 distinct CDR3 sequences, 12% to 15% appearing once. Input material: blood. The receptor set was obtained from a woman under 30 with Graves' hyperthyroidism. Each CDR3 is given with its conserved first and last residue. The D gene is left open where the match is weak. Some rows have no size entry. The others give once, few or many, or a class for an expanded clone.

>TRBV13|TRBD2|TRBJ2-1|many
TGTGCCAGCAGCCAAGGACTAGCGGGATTCTACAATGAGCAGTTCTTC
CASSQGLAGFYNEQFF
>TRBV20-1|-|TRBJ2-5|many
TGCAGTGCCGCCTGGCGGGGCCGGGTAGAGACCCAGTACTTC
CSAAWRGRVETQYF
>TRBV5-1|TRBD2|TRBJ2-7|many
TGCGCCAGCAGCTCCTGGGGTAGCGGGAGGGCCGACGCCTACGAGCAGTACTTC
CASSSWGSGRADAYEQYF
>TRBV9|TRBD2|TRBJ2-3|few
TGTGCCAGCAGACCGGGAGGATCATGGACTAGCGGCAGCACAGATACGCAGTATTTT
CASRPGGSWTSGSTDTQYF
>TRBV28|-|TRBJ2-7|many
TGTGCCAGCAGCAATGGCGACAGTCTCTACGAGCAGTACTTC
CASSNGDSLYEQYF
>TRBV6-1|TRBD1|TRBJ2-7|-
TGTGCCAGCAGTGATGACAGGGTGTCGGGAGAGCAGTACTTC
CASSDDRVSGEQYF
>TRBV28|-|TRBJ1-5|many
TGTGCCAGCCGATTGGGGCCCCAGGCCCAGCCCCAGCATTTT
CASRLGPQAQPQHF
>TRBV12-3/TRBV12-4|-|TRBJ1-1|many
TGTGCCAGCAGTCCTGCTAAGAGAGAAGCTTTCTTT
CASSPAKREAFF
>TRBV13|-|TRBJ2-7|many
TGTGCCAGCAGCTTATGGGCGGGCAGCCTCTCCTACGAGCAGTACTTC
CASSLWAGSLSYEQYF
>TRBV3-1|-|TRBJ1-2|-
TGTGCCAACAGCTATCGCGAGGGCTATGGCTACACCTTC
CANSYREGYGYTF
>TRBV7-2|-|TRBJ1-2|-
TGTGCCAGCAGCCCCCAGGCCTCTTTCTATGGCTACACCTTC
CASSPQASFYGYTF
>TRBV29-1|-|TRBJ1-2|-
TGCAGCGTTGTCACCGGGGGCATAAGCTATGGCTACACCTTC
CSVVTGGISYGYTF
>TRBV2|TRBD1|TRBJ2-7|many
TGTGCCAGCGGTAGGGGGCACGAGCAGTACTTC
CASGRGHEQYF
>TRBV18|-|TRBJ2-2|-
TGTGCCAGCTCGGACAGCTCTGGGGGGCTGTTTTTT
CASSDSSGGLFF
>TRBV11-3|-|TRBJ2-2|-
TGTGCCAGCAGCCCCGACAGACCGAACACCGGGGAGCTGTTTTTT
CASSPDRPNTGELFF
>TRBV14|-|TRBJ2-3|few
TGTGCCAGCAGCCAAGAAATGGTCCTTAGCACAGATACGCAGTATTTT
CASSQEMVLSTDTQYF
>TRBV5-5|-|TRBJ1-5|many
TGTGCCAGCAGCATGGGACCGGGAAGCAATCAGCCCCAGCATTTT
CASSMGPGSNQPQHF
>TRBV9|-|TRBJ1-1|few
TGTGCCAGCAGCGCTAATTGGGGGGATGCGGCTTTCTTT
CASSANWGDAAFF
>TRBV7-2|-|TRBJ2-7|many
TGTGCCAGCAGCTTAAGGACTACCTCCTACGAGCAGTACTTC
CASSLRTTSYEQYF
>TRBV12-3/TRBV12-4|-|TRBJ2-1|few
TGTGCCAGCAGTTTTGGGGGGCGAAACAATGAGCAGTTCTTC
CASSFGGRNNEQFF
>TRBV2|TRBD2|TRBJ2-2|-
TGTGCCAGCACCCTAGCGGGAGTGGGCACCGGGGAGCTGTTTTTT
CASTLAGVGTGELFF
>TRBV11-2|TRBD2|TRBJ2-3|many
TGTGCCAGCAGCTCTCAGATGTTGACTAGCGGGAGTGCAGATACGCAGTATTTT
CASSSQMLTSGSADTQYF
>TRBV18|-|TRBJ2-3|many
TGTGCCAGCTCTCGAGTGGGCGGCACAGATACGCAGTATTTT
CASSRVGGTDTQYF
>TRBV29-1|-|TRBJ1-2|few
TGCAGCGTTACCGCGGATTCGTATGGCTACACCTTC
CSVTADSYGYTF
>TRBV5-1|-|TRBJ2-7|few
TGCGCCAGCAGCCCCCAGACAGCTCCCTACGAGCAGTACTTC
CASSPQTAPYEQYF
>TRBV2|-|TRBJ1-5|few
TGTGCCAGCAGACCCCAAAGTGGGGGGGCAGGCAATCAGCCCCAGCATTTT
CASRPQSGGAGNQPQHF
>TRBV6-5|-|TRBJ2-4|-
TGTGCCAGCAGTTACCGTCCACCGGGACTAGCCAAAAACATTCAGTACTTC
CASSYRPPGLAKNIQYF
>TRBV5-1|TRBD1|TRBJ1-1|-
TGCGCCAGCAGCCCCTGGACAGGGAGAACCAACACTGAAGCTTTCTTT
CASSPWTGRTNTEAFF
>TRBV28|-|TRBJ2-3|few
TGTGCCGGCAGTCACCCTTATACGCAGTATTTT
CAGSHPYTQYF
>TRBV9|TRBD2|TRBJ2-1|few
TGTGCCAGCAGCGTAGGACGGGAGGTCCCAAGTGAGCAGTTCTTC
CASSVGREVPSEQFF
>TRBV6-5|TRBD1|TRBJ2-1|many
TGTGCCAGCAGTTACAGGGGGCTCAGTGATGAGCAGTTCTTC
CASSYRGLSDEQFF
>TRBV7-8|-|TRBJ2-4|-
TGTGCCAGCAGCTTAAAAATAAAGGGCACGGGGGCCAAAAACATTCAGTACTTC
CASSLKIKGTGAKNIQYF
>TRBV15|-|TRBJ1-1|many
TGTGCCACCAGCAGAGCAGGGATAGAGACTGAAGCTTTCTTT
CATSRAGIETEAFF
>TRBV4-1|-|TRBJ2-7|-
TGCGCCAGCAGCCAAGACCAGGGCCTTTACTACGAGCAGTACTTC
CASSQDQGLYYEQYF
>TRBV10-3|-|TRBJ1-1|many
TGTGCCATCAGTGCGAGCCCGAGAGAGAACACTGAAGCTTTCTTT
CAISASPRENTEAFF
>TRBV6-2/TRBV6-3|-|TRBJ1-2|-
TGTGCCAGCAGTCAGGACCAGGGTCTGAGAAGCTACACCTTC
CASSQDQGLRSYTF
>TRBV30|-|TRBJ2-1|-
TGTGCCTGGAGCTCGGGGAACTACAATGAGCAGTTCTTC
CAWSSGNYNEQFF
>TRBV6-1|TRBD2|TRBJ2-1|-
TGTGCCAGCAAGATGCTAGCGGGAGGGGATGCCTACAATGAGCAGTTCTTC
CASKMLAGGDAYNEQFF
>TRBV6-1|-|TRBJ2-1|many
TGTGCCAGCAGTGAGGCACAGGGACACAATGAGCAGTTCTTC
CASSEAQGHNEQFF
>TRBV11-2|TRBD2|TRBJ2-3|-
TGTGCCAGCAGCGGGGACTACCTTAGCACAGATACGCAGTATTTT
CASSGDYLSTDTQYF